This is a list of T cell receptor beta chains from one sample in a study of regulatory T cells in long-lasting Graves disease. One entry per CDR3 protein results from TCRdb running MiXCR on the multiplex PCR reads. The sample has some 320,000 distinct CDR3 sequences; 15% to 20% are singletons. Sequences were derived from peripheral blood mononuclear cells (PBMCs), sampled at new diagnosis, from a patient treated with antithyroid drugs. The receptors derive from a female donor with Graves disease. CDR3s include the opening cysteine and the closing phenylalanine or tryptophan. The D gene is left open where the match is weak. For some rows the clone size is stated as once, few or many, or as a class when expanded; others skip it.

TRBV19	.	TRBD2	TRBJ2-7	CASSVTPSSGSSYEQYF	TGTGCCAGTAGTGTCACCCCGTCTAGCGGGAGCTCCTACGAGCAGTACTTC
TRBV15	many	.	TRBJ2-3	CATSRGRRGVSTDTQYF	TGTGCCACCAGCAGAGGACGGCGGGGAGTCTCCACAGATACGCAGTATTTT
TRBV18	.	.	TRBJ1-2	CASSPRTTNYGYTF	TGTGCCAGCTCACCACGGACAACTAACTATGGCTACACCTTC
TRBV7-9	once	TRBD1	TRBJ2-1	CASRPTGLGYNDEFF	TGTGCCAGCAGACCGACAGGGTTAGGGTACAATGACGAGTTCTTC
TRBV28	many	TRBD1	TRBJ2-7	CASRSPGQGGEQYF	TGTGCCAGCAGGTCTCCGGGACAGGGAGGCGAGCAGTACTTC
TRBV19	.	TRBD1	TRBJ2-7	CASSGDRGHSYEQYF	TGTGCCAGTAGCGGGGACAGGGGACATTCCTACGAGCAGTACTTC
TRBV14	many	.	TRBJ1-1	CASSLLTVGNTEAFF	TGTGCCAGCAGCTTGCTGACTGTAGGGAACACTGAAGCTTTCTTT
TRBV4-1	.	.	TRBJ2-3	CASSQGSGADTQYF	TGCGCCAGCAGCCAAGGGTCGGGGGCAGATACGCAGTATTTT
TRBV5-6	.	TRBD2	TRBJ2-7	CASSWATSGVPREQYF	TGTGCCAGCAGCTGGGCTACTAGCGGAGTCCCCCGCGAGCAGTACTTC
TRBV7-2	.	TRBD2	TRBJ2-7	CASSPRIVQRLADYEQYF	TGTGCCAGCAGCCCGAGAATAGTTCAGAGACTAGCGGATTACGAGCAGTACTTC
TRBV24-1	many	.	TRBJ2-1	CATVRETGKWGTTETDEQFF	TGTGCCACCGTCCGGGAAACAGGGAAGTGGGGGACTACCGAAACTGATGAGCAGTTCTTC
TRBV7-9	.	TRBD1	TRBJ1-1	CASSWDQGAEAFF	TGTGCCAGCAGCTGGGATCAGGGGGCTGAAGCTTTCTTT
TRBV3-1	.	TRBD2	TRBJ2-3	CASSLGLGTDTQYF	TGTGCCAGCAGCCTTGGACTAGGCACAGATACGCAGTATTTT
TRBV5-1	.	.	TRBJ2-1	CASTPDRGTLGYEQFF	TGCGCCAGCACCCCCGATAGGGGGACCCTAGGGTATGAGCAGTTCTTC
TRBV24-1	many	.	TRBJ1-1	CATSDGGLTEAFF	TGTGCCACCAGTGATGGGGGGCTCACTGAAGCTTTCTTT
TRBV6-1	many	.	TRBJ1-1	CASSEVAGTEAFF	TGTGCCAGCAGTGAAGTCGCGGGCACTGAAGCTTTCTTT
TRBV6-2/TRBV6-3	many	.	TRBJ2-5	CASSYSRGKETQYF	TGTGCCAGCAGTTACTCGAGGGGGAAAGAGACCCAGTACTTC
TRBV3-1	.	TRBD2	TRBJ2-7	CASSPERWLADNSYEQYF	TGTGCCAGCAGCCCCGAAAGGTGGCTAGCGGACAACTCCTACGAGCAGTACTTC
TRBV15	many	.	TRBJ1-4	CATSMPKGEGEKLFF	TGTGCCACCAGCATGCCCAAGGGGGAGGGTGAAAAACTGTTTTTT
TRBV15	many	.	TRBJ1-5	CATSATGYQPQHF	TGTGCCACCAGCGCAACAGGGTATCAGCCCCAGCATTTT
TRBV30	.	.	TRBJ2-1	CAWREGRGSNEQFF	TGTGCCTGGAGGGAGGGCCGAGGCTCGAATGAGCAGTTCTTC
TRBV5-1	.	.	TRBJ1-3	CASSPRTEQPGNTIYF	TGCGCCAGCAGCCCCCGGACAGAGCAACCTGGAAACACCATATATTTT
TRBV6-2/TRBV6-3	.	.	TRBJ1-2	CASTGGTGYTF	TGTGCCAGCACGGGCGGCACGGGCTACACCTTC
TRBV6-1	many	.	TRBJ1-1	CASSDRMNTEAFF	TGTGCCAGCAGTGACAGAATGAACACTGAAGCTTTCTTT
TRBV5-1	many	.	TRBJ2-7	CASSLVLGGLSYEQYF	TGTGCCAGCAGCTTGGTTTTAGGAGGTTTATCCTACGAGCAGTACTTC
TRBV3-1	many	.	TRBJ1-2	CASSQEWQRNYGYTF	TGTGCCAGCAGCCAAGAGTGGCAGCGGAACTATGGCTACACCTTC
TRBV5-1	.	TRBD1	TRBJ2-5	CASSRDRSGGTQYF	TGCGCCAGCAGCAGGGACAGGTCAGGCGGGACCCAGTACTTC
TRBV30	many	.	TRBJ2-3	CAWSALGTDTQYF	TGTGCCTGGAGTGCGCTTGGCACAGATACGCAGTATTTT
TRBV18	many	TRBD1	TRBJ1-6	CASSREGDRVSPLHF	TGTGCCAGCTCACGCGAGGGTGACAGGGTCTCACCCCTCCACTTT
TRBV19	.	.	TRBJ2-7	CASRSGGSYEQYF	TGTGCCAGTAGATCTGGAGGCTCCTACGAGCAGTACTTC
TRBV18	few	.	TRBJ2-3	CASSPPGADTQYF	TGTGCCAGCTCACCACCTGGGGCCGATACGCAGTATTTT
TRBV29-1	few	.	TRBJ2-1	CSVEYNTPYNEQFF	TGCAGCGTTGAGTATAATACCCCCTACAATGAGCAGTTCTTC
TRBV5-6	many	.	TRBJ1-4	CASSQGEKLFF	TGTGCCAGCAGCCAGGGGGAAAAACTGTTTTTT
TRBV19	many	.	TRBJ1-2	CASKAGTNYGYTF	TGTGCCAGTAAGGCAGGAACTAACTATGGCTACACCTTC
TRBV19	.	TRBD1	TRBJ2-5	CASSNPGGFKETQYF	TGTGCCAGTAGTAACCCAGGGGGTTTCAAAGAGACCCAGTACTTC
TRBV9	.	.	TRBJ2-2	CASSVELEPTGELFF	TGTGCCAGCAGCGTAGAACTGGAACCCACCGGGGAGCTGTTTTTT
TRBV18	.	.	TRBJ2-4	CASSPSVENIQYF	TGTGCCAGCTCACCGTCGGTAGAAAACATTCAGTACTTC
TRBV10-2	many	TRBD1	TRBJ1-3	CASSPGQKGNTIYF	TGCGCCAGCAGTCCGGGACAGAAAGGAAACACCATATATTTT
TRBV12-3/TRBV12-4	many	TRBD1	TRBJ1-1	CASSQPGQLNTEAFF	TGTGCCAGCAGTCAACCGGGACAGCTTAACACTGAAGCTTTCTTT
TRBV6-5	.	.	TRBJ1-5	CASSCSVDYQPQHF	TGTGCCAGCAGTTGTAGTGTGGATTATCAGCCCCAGCATTTT
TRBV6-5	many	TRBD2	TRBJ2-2	CASSLPGLGTGELFF	TGTGCCAGCAGTTTACCGGGACTAGGCACCGGGGAGCTGTTTTTT
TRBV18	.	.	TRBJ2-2	CASSPLSETGELFF	TGTGCCAGCTCACCACTTTCGGAAACCGGGGAGCTGTTTTTT
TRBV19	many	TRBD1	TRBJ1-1	CASTPRGAGGMNTEAFF	TGTGCCAGTACCCCTAGGGGGGCAGGGGGCATGAACACTGAAGCTTTCTTT
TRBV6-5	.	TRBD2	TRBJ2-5	CASSYKGLAGQQETQYF	TGTGCCAGCAGTTACAAGGGACTAGCGGGACAACAAGAGACCCAGTACTTC
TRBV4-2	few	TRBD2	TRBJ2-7	CASSPVRGGDYEQYF	TGTGCCAGCAGCCCCGTTCGTGGGGGGGACTACGAGCAGTACTTC
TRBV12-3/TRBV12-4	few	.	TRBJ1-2	CASRTGGYTF	TGTGCCAGCAGGACAGGTGGCTACACCTTC
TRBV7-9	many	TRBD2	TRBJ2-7	CASSLAGRTSSAKQYF	TGTGCCAGCAGCTTAGCGGGCAGGACTAGCTCCGCCAAGCAGTACTTC
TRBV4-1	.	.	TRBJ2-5	CASSQGQFQETQYF	TGCGCCAGCAGCCAAGGACAGTTCCAAGAGACCCAGTACTTC